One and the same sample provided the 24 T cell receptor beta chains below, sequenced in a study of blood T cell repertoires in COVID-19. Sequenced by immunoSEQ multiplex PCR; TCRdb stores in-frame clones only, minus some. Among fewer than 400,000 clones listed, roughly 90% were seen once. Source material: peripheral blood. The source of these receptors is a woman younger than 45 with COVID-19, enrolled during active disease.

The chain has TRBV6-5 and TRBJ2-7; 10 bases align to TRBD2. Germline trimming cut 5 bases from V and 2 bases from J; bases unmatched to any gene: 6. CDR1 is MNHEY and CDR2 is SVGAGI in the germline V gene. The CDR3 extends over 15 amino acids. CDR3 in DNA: TGTGCCAGCAGTCCCCAGCGGGAGGGGCCCTACGAGCAGTACTTC. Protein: CASSPQREGPYEQYF.

The DNA for the CDR3 is TGTGCCAGTAGTATGGGGACAGACTCAATCTATGGCTACACCTTC. Its translation is CASSMGTDSIYGYTF. The chain carries TRBV19 and TRBJ1-2, with 7 bases lining up with TRBD1. Per germline, CDR1 LNHDA and CDR2 SQIVND (reference sequence). The CDR3 sequence is 15 residues long. J gave up 4 bases and V 3 bases, and 8 bases lay outside the gene matches.

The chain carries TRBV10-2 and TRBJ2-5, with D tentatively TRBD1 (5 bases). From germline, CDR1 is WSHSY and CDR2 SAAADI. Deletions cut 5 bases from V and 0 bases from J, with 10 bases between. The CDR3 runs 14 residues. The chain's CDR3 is CASSLGANQETQYF. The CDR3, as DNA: TGCGCCAGCAGTCTTGGGGCAAACCAAGAGACCCAGTACTTC.

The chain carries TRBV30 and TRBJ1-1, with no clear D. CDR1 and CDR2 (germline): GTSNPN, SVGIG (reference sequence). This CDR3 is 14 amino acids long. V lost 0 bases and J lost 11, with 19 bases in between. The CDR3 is CAWSVGSPGERAFF. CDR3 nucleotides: TGTGCCTGGAGTGTAGGGAGCCCCGGGGAACGCGCTTTCTTT. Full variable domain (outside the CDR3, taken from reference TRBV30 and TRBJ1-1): SQTIHQWPATLVQPVGSPLSLECTVEGTSNPNLYWYRQAAGRGLQLLFYSVGIGQISSEVPQNLSASRPQDRQFILSSKKLLLSDSGFYLCAWSVGSPGERAFFGQGTRLTVV.

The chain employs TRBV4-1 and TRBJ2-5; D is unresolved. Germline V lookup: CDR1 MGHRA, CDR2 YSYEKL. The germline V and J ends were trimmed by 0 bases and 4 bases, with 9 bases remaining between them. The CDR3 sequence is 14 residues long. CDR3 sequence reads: CASSQDHSGETQYF. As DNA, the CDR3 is TGCGCCAGCAGCCAAGATCACTCAGGAGAGACCCAGTACTTC.

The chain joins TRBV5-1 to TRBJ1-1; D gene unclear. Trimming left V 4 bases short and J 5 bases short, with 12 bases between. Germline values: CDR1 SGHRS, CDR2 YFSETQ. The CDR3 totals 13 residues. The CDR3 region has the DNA TGCGCCAGCAGCGACCCTGGGAGAACTGAAGCTTTCTTT. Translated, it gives CASSDPGRTEAFF.

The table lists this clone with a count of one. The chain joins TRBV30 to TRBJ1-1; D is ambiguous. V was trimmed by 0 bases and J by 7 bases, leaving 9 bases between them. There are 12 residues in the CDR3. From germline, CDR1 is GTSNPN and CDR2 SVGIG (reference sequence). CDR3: CAWSVRSSEAFF. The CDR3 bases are TGTGCCTGGAGTGTACGGTCGAGTGAAGCTTTCTTT.

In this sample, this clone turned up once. CDR3 loop: CASSFQVRGETQYF. CDR3 DNA sequence: TGTGCCAGCAGCTTCCAAGTTCGCGGAGAGACCCAGTACTTC. This chain joins TRBV11-2 and TRBJ2-5; D is ambiguous. Looked up from germline, CDR1 is SGHAT and CDR2 is FQNNGV. Deletions cut 3 bases from V and 4 bases from J, with 12 bases between. This CDR3 comprises 14 residues.

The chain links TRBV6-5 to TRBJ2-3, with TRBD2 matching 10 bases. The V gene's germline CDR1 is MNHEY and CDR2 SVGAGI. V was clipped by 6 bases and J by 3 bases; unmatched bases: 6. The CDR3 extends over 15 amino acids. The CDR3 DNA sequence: TGTGCCAGCAGCCCCGGGACTAGCGAAACAGATACGCAGTATTTT. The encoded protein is CASSPGTSETDTQYF.

Here the CDR3 DNA reads TGTGCCAGCTCACCCCGTATGAGGCAGCTCACAGATACGCAGTATTTT. This encodes CASSPRMRQLTDTQYF. The chain links TRBV18 to TRBJ2-3, with D unclear. Trimming took 3 bases from V and 2 from J, leaving 15 bases between them. Germline V gene lookup returns CDR1 KGHSH and CDR2 LQKENI. This CDR3 has 16 amino acids.

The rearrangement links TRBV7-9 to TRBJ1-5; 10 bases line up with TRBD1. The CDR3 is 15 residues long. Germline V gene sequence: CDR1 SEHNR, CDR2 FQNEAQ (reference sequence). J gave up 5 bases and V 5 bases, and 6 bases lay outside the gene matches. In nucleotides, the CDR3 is TGTGCCAGCAGCCCGGACAGGGGGTATCATCAGCCCCAGCATTTT. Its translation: CASSPDRGYHQPQHF.

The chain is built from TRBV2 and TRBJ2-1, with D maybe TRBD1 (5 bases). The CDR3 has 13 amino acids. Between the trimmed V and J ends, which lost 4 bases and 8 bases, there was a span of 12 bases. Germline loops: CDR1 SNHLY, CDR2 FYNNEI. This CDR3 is CASSAARGDEQFF. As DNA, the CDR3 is TGTGCCAGCAGTGCTGCTAGGGGCGATGAGCAGTTCTTC.

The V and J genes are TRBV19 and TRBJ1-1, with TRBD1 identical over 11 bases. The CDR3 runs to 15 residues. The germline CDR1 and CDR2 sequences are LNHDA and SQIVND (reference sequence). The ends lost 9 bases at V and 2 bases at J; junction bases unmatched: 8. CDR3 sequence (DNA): TGTGCCAGCCGGGACAGGGGGTCGGAAAACACTGAAGCTTTCTTT. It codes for CASRDRGSENTEAFF.

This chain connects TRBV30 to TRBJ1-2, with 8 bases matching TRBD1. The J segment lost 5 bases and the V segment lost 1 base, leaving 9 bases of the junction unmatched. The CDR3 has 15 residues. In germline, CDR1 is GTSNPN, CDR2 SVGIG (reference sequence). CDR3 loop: CAWSAPTGQGYGYTF. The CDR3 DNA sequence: TGTGCCTGGAGTGCTCCGACCGGACAGGGATATGGCTACACCTTC.

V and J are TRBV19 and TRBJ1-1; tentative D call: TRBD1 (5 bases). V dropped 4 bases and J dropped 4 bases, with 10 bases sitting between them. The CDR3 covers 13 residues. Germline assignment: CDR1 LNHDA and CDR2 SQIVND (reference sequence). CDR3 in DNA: TGTGCCAGTAGTAAGGAGACAGTCACTGAAGCTTTCTTT. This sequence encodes CASSKETVTEAFF.

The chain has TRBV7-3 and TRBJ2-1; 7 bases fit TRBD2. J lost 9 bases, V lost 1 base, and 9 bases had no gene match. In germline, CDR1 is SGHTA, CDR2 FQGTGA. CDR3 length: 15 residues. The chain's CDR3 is CASSLNPGLVFEQFF. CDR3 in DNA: TGTGCCAGCAGCTTAAACCCTGGACTAGTGTTTGAGCAGTTCTTC.

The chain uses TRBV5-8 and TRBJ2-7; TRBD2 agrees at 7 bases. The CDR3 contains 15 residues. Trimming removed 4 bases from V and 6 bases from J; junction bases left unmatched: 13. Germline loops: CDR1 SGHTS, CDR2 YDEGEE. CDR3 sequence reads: CASSPRQGGYSEQYF. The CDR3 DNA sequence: TGTGCCAGCAGCCCTAGGCAGGGAGGGTATAGCGAGCAGTACTTC. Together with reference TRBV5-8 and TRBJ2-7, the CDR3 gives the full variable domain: EAGVTQSPTHLIKTRGQQATLRCSPISGHTSVYWYQQALGLGLQFLLWYDEGEERNRGNFPPRFSGRQFPNYSSELNVNALELEDSALYLCASSPRQGGYSEQYFGPGTRLTVT.

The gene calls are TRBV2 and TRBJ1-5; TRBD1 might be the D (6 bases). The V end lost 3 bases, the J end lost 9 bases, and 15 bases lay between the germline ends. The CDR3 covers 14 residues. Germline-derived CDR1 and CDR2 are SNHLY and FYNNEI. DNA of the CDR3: TGTGCCAGCAGTGACGGGAGGGGGGTTGGGCCCCAGCATTTT. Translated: CASSDGRGVGPQHF.

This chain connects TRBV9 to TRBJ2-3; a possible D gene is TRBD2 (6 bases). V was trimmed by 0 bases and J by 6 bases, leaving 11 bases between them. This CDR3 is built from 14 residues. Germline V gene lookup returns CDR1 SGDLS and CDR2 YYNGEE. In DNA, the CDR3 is TGTGCCAGCAGCGTAGAACACGGAGGGGATACGCAGTATTTT. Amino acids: CASSVEHGGDTQYF.

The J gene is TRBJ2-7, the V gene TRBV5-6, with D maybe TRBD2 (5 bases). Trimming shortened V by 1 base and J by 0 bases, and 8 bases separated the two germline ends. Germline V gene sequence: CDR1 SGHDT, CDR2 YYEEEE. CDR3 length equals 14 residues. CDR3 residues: CASSLLAGSYEQYF. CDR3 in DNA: TGTGCCAGCAGCTTGTTGGCGGGCTCCTACGAGCAGTACTTC.

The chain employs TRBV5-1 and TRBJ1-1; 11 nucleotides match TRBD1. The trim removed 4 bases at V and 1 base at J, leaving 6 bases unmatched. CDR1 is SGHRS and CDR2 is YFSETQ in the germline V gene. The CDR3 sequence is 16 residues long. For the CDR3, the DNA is TGCGCCAGCAGCCTCGGACAGGGGGCGAAGAACACTGAAGCTTTCTTT. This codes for CASSLGQGAKNTEAFF.

The CDR3 DNA reads as TGTGCCAGCAGTGACAGCGGGGTCTACAATGAGCAGTTCTTC. This codes for CASSDSGVYNEQFF. The V call is TRBV2, the J call TRBJ2-1, with 7 bases identical to TRBD2. This CDR3 contains 14 residues. Germline V CDR1 and CDR2: SNHLY, FYNNEI. V dropped 3 bases and J dropped 3; count of bases not matched to a gene: 2.

CDR3 residues: CASSYLLAGVSNEQFF. In DNA form, the CDR3 reads TGTGCCAGCAGCTATCTACTAGCGGGAGTAAGTAATGAGCAGTTCTTC. The V call is TRBV5-6, the J call TRBJ2-1; 11 bases match TRBD2. The CDR3 runs 16 residues. Unmatched junction bases numbered 9, after V lost 3 bases and J lost 7 bases. Germline V gene lookup returns CDR1 SGHDT and CDR2 YYEEEE.

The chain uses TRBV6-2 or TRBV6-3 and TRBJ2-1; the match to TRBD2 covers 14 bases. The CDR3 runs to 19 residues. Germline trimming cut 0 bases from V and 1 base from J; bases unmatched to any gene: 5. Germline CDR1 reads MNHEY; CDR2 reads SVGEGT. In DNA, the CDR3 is TGTGCCAGCAGTTACTCCGGACTAGCGGGAGGACTATCCTACAATGAGCAGTTCTTC. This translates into CASSYSGLAGGLSYNEQFF.